This T cell receptor beta chain was sequenced for a study of shared clonotypes between healthy human individuals. Across the whole study: Each donor contributed plates that comprised three CD4 naive, three CD4 memory, two CD8 naive and one CD8 memory. General observations from the study: Generation probability values for non-shared clonotypes were lower than those for clonotypes shared by all four donors.

Germline loops: CDR1 MGHDK, CDR2 SYGVNS. V was shortened by 3 bases and J by 7 bases, with 16 bases between the two germline ends. The CDR3 spans 15 residues. Concerning this clone: Its antigen is undetermined.

Sequencing was performed with immunoSEQ multiplex PCR; in TCRdb, only in-frame clones are kept and a portion is missing. The sample records approximately 2,200,000 clones, about 93% being singletons. Cells designated naive CD8 were CD45RO-negative and were positively selected for CCR7, with terminally differentiated effector memory CD45RA+ cells excluded. Donors were healthy HIV-negative adults without recently reported acute infections or vaccinations. The sequence was collected from a man younger than 35 in good health. Some clones in this sample may be carry-over from other donors' samples. This chain joins TRBV25-1 and TRBJ2-1, with D possibly TRBD2 on 5 matching bases. The sample was naive CD8+ T cells from PBMCs. In DNA, the CDR3 is TGTGCCAGCAGTGAGGTACTAGTGGGTTCTAATGAGCAGTTCTTC. It yields the protein CASSEVLVGSNEQFF.